The 32 T cell receptor beta chains listed next were all sequenced from one sample in a study of blood T cell repertoires in COVID-19. Using immunoSEQ multiplex PCR, the repertoire was profiled, and TCRdb retains in-frame clones only, with some absent. The table has around 180,000 clones, roughly four fifths seen once; the top ten hold approximately 7.1%. Sequencing used peripheral blood. The receptor source for this set is a human donor in a cohort sampled during active COVID-19.

The V and J genes are TRBV2 and TRBJ1-4; weak D call: TRBD1 (5 bases). Germline V gene data show CDR1 as SNHLY and CDR2 as FYNNEI. There are 15 residues in the CDR3. Trimming shortened V by 6 bases and J by 0 bases, and 11 bases separated the two germline ends. In DNA, the CDR3 is TGTGCCAGCAGAGCCAGGGTTGCAACTAATGAAAAACTGTTTTTT. Translated, it gives CASRARVATNEKLFF.

The chain employs TRBV4-1 and TRBJ2-5; 10 bases map to TRBD1. Per the germline V gene, CDR1 is MGHRA and CDR2 is YSYEKL. V shed 1 base, J shed 5 bases, and the junction held 4 bases outside the gene matches. The CDR3 is made up of 15 amino acids. The CDR3 here is CASSQADRGRETQYF. CDR3 nucleotides: TGCGCCAGCAGCCAAGCGGACAGGGGGAGGGAGACCCAGTACTTC.

This clone was seen just once. The chain is built from TRBV19 and TRBJ1-4, with D uncertain. Trimming shortened V by 4 bases and J by 0 bases, and 9 bases separated the two germline ends. This CDR3 contains 15 residues. CDR1 is LNHDA, CDR2 SQIVND, per germline (reference sequence). The chain's CDR3 is CASSRHVATNEKLFF. The CDR3 bases are TGTGCCAGTAGTAGACACGTCGCAACTAATGAAAAACTGTTTTTT.

The chain combines TRBV9 with TRBJ1-1; TRBD1 matches 10 bases. In germline, CDR1 is SGDLS, CDR2 YYNGEE. J lost 1 base, V lost 3 bases, and 0 bases had no gene match. This CDR3 is 14 amino acids long. The CDR3 DNA reads TGTGCCAGCAGCGGGACAGGGGGGAACACTGAAGCTTTCTTT. This encodes CASSGTGGNTEAFF.

About this clone: A much larger clone sits a single nucleotide away, making a read error possible. The J gene is TRBJ1-2, the V gene TRBV7-8; 10 bases agree with TRBD1. The germline V gene encodes CDR1 SGHVS and CDR2 FQNEAQ. The CDR3 runs 14 residues. Germline trimming cut 3 bases from V and 3 bases from J; bases unmatched to any gene: 1. The CDR3 reads CASSLTGGDYGYTF. CDR3 bases: TGTGCCAGCAGCTTGACAGGGGGCGACTATGGCTACACCTTC. The full variable domain, completed using reference TRBV7-8 and TRBJ1-2, is GAGVSQSPRYKVAKRGQDVALRCDPISGHVSLFWYQQALGQGPEFLTYFQNEAQLDKSGLPSDRFFAERPEGSVSTLKIQRTQQEDSAVYLCASSLTGGDYGYTFGSGTRLTVV.

The chain has TRBV5-1 and TRBJ1-1, with 9 bases lining up with TRBD1. CDR1 and CDR2 from the germline V gene are SGHRS and YFSETQ. Trimming took 3 bases from V and 0 from J; bases not matched to a gene: 6. There are 16 residues in the CDR3. DNA for the CDR3: TGCGCCAGCAGCTGGGGACAGGGTGGGGTGAACACTGAAGCTTTCTTT. Its protein is CASSWGQGGVNTEAFF.

V usage is TRBV29-1 and J usage is TRBJ1-1; D is uncertain. This CDR3 contains 12 residues. CDR1 and CDR2 from the germline V gene are SQVTM and ANQGSEA. With 6 bases removed from V and 2 bases from J, the gap between germline ends came to 10 bases. The CDR3 loop reads CSVDGANTEAFF. In nucleotides, the CDR3 is TGCAGCGTGGATGGAGCAAACACTGAAGCTTTCTTT.

This chain connects TRBV19 to TRBJ2-7, with 11 bases identical to TRBD2. This CDR3 has 15 residues. V shed 6 bases and J 0 bases; nucleotides not matched to a gene: 4. Germline V gives CDR1 LNHDA, CDR2 SQIVND (reference sequence). The CDR3 sequence: CASSPSGGYSYEQYF. Here the CDR3 DNA reads TGTGCCAGTAGCCCTAGCGGGGGGTACTCCTACGAGCAGTACTTC.

The chain employs TRBV13 and TRBJ2-1; 11 bases align to TRBD2. Germline V gene data show CDR1 as PRHDT and CDR2 as FYEKMQ (reference sequence). This CDR3 is 17 amino acids long. J was trimmed by 2 bases and V by 4 bases; bases with no gene match: 7. DNA of the CDR3: TGTGCCAGCAGCTCAAGACTAGCGGGGACAACCTACAATGAGCAGTTCTTC. It specifies CASSSRLAGTTYNEQFF.

This clone appeared a few times. The rearrangement links TRBV7-8 to TRBJ1-2; 7 positions agree with TRBD1. The CDR3 runs 14 residues. Unmatched junction bases numbered 10, after V lost 5 bases and J lost 7 bases. Germline-derived CDR1 and CDR2 are SGHVS and FQNEAQ. Written as DNA, the CDR3 is TGTGCCAGCAGCCCAACCCGACAGGGTGCTGGCTACACCTTC. It codes for CASSPTRQGAGYTF.

J is TRBJ1-2 and V is TRBV7-2; D is undetermined. V was clipped by 0 bases and J by 7 bases, with 9 bases between them. This CDR3 has 13 residues. CDR1 is SGHTA and CDR2 is FQGNSA in the germline V gene. CDR3: CASSLARYGGYTF. CDR3 nucleotide sequence: TGTGCCAGCAGCTTAGCGCGTTATGGTGGCTACACCTTC. Based on the CDR3 plus reference TRBV7-2 and TRBJ1-2, the full variable domain is GAGVSQSPSNKVTEKGKDVELRCDPISGHTALYWYRQSLGQGLEFLIYFQGNSAPDKSGLPSDRFSAERTGGSVSTLTIQRTQQEDSAVYLCASSLARYGGYTFGSGTRLTVV.

This chain uses TRBV5-6 with TRBJ2-2; a possible D gene is TRBD2 (6 bases). Germline V gene lookup returns CDR1 SGHDT and CDR2 YYEEEE. This CDR3 contains 17 residues. Trimming removed 3 bases from V and 0 bases from J, with 15 bases in between. The CDR3 region has the DNA TGTGCCAGCAGCTCGGACTATTTCCCCACGAACACCGGGGAGCTGTTTTTT. Translated: CASSSDYFPTNTGELFF.

The chain recombines TRBV29-1 with TRBJ2-3, with D maybe TRBD1 (6 bases). V dropped 4 bases and J dropped 1 base, with 12 bases sitting between them. Germline assignment: CDR1 SQVTM and CDR2 ANQGSEA. The CDR3 totals 14 residues. The CDR3 region is CSVVKGGGTDTQYF. As DNA, the CDR3 is TGCAGCGTTGTGAAAGGGGGTGGCACAGATACGCAGTATTTT.

This chain connects TRBV11-3 to TRBJ2-7; 8 bases line up with TRBD2. Germline V CDR1 and CDR2: SGHNT, YENEEA. The V and J ends lost 5 bases and 3 bases, in that order; junction bases with no gene match: 9. This CDR3 spans 15 amino acids. The CDR3 loop reads CASSPGRGIDYEQYF. In DNA form, the CDR3 reads TGTGCCAGCAGCCCCGGGAGGGGGATAGACTACGAGCAGTACTTC.

The rearrangement links TRBV11-1 to TRBJ2-5, with D hard to call. V lost 1 base and J 3 bases, leaving 15 bases between the germline ends. Germline values: CDR1 SGHAT, CDR2 FQDESV (reference sequence). The CDR3 length is 16 residues. The CDR3 DNA sequence: TGTGCCAGCAGCTTAGTTAGTAAGGCCAGCGAAGAGACCCAGTACTTC. Translating gives CASSLVSKASEETQYF.

The rearrangement joins TRBV9 to TRBJ1-3; perhaps TRBD1 as D (6 bases). V lost 3 bases and J lost 0, with 22 bases in between. This CDR3 is 19 amino acids long. Germline V gene data show CDR1 as SGDLS and CDR2 as YYNGEE. The CDR3 nucleotides read TGTGCCAGCAGCGCAAAAGCTACTGACAGGCTAATCTCTGGAAACACCATATATTTT. This translates into CASSAKATDRLISGNTIYF.

The chain links TRBV6-5 to TRBJ1-1, with 10 bases fitting TRBD1. The CDR3 has 14 residues. Germline CDR1 reads MNHEY; CDR2 reads SVGAGI. With 8 bases clipped from V and 1 base from J, the junction kept 4 bases outside the gene matches. The chain's CDR3 is CASGGTGENTEAFF. CDR3 DNA: TGTGCCAGCGGAGGGACAGGGGAGAACACTGAAGCTTTCTTT.

The chain recombines TRBV3-1 (or the pseudogene TRBV3-2) with TRBJ2-3, with TRBD2 identical over 7 bases. In germline, CDR1 is LGHDT, CDR2 YNNKEL (reference sequence). This CDR3 has 15 amino acids. With 4 bases clipped from V and 4 bases from J, the junction kept 8 bases outside the gene matches. As DNA, the CDR3 is TGTGCCAGCAGCCCGGGACTAAGCGAATCAGATACGCAGTATTTT. It translates to CASSPGLSESDTQYF.

The rearrangement links TRBV2 to TRBJ1-6, with TRBD1 matching 9 bases. V shed 6 bases, J shed 7 bases, and the junction held 4 bases outside the gene matches. In germline, CDR1 is SNHLY, CDR2 FYNNEI. The CDR3 runs to 14 residues. The CDR3 sequence is CASRAGTGNSPLHF. CDR3 nucleotides: TGTGCCAGCAGGGCCGGGACAGGGAATTCACCCCTCCACTTT.

The chain has TRBV4-2 and TRBJ1-1; TRBD1 agrees at 7 bases. The CDR3 length is 13 residues. The J segment lost 5 bases and the V segment lost 4 bases, leaving 4 bases of the junction unmatched. Germline-derived CDR1 and CDR2 are LGHNA and YNFKEQ. CDR3 region: CASSPQGRTEAFF. The CDR3 coding sequence is TGTGCCAGCAGCCCACAGGGGAGGACTGAAGCTTTCTTT.

V usage is TRBV7-2 and J usage is TRBJ2-7; 9 bases line up with TRBD2. The CDR3 is 17 amino acids. Trimming cost V 4 bases and J 3 bases; bases outside gene matches: 13. Germline lookup yields CDR1 SGHTA and CDR2 FQGNSA. The CDR3 is CASSSTQLRTSDYEQYF. The DNA of the CDR3 is TGTGCCAGCAGCTCGACACAACTAAGGACTAGCGACTACGAGCAGTACTTC.

The rearrangement joins TRBV28 to TRBJ2-7; 11 bases match TRBD2. This CDR3 region has 12 residues. Germline values: CDR1 MDHEN, CDR2 SYDVKM. After removal of 7 bases from V and 9 bases from J, the junction contained 5 bases not matched to a gene. CDR3 sequence reads: CASKLGTSGQYF. The CDR3 DNA reads TGTGCCAGCAAGCTAGGGACTAGCGGGCAGTACTTC.

The V gene is TRBV6-7, the J gene TRBJ1-6, with D unresolved. TRBV6-7 is placed among ORFs of uncertain function. There are 19 residues in the CDR3. The V end was cut by 4 bases, the J end by 5 bases, with 24 bases between. CDR3 sequence: CASSSSSEEDLRHNSPLHF. CDR3 in DNA: TGTGCCAGCAGTTCTTCATCCGAAGAGGATCTAAGGCATAATTCACCCCTCCACTTT.

V usage is TRBV11-2 and J usage is TRBJ2-7; D ambiguous. V lost 0 bases to trimming and J lost 0 bases, with 9 bases between them. Germline-derived CDR1 and CDR2 are SGHAT and FQNNGV. The CDR3 loop spans 15 amino acids. The CDR3 bases are TGTGCCAGCAGCTTAGATCGACTGAGCTCCTACGAGCAGTACTTC. Translating it yields CASSLDRLSSYEQYF.

This clone appeared a single time. The CDR3 region has the DNA TGTGCCAGCAGCTCCACCTACAATGAGCAGTTCTTC. It is translated as CASSSTYNEQFF. The chain carries TRBV9 and TRBJ2-1; D ambiguous. The germline CDR1 and CDR2 sequences are SGDLS and YYNGEE. The length of the CDR3 is 12 residues. The germline V and J ends were trimmed by 4 bases and 2 bases, with 4 bases remaining between them.

The chain has TRBV6-5 and TRBJ1-6, with D perhaps TRBD1 (6 bases). Trimming took 6 bases from V and 10 from J, leaving 13 bases between them. CDR1 and CDR2 from the germline V gene are MNHEY and SVGAGI. The CDR3 spans 13 residues. For the CDR3, the DNA is TGTGCCAGCAGGTACACAGGGTTCTCACCCCTCCACTTT. Translating it yields CASRYTGFSPLHF.

There are a few counts of this clone. The genes are TRBV5-1 and TRBJ1-2, with no clear D. Between the trimmed V and J ends, which lost 4 bases and 8 bases, there was a span of 12 bases. Germline CDR1 is SGHRS and CDR2 is YFSETQ. The length of the CDR3 is 12 residues. This CDR3 reads CASSPAGAGYTF. For the CDR3, the DNA is TGCGCCAGCAGCCCGGCAGGTGCAGGCTACACCTTC.

This clone was seen a single time. The rearrangement links TRBV5-6 to TRBJ2-7, with 9 nucleotides matching TRBD1. The CDR3 spans 14 residues. Germline assignment: CDR1 SGHDT and CDR2 YYEEEE. The V gene end was trimmed by 2 bases and the J gene end by 4 bases; junction bases not matched to a gene: 4. The CDR3 region has the DNA TGTGCCAGCAGCTTTGGACAGGGGATGTACGAGCAGTACTTC. It codes for CASSFGQGMYEQYF.

The V gene is TRBV5-4, the J gene TRBJ2-3, with 9 bases identical to TRBD2. The CDR3 loop spans 14 amino acids. The V segment lost 2 bases and the J segment 4 bases; nucleotides outside the gene matches: 2. CDR1 and CDR2 (germline): SGHNT, YYREEE (reference sequence). The CDR3 region has the DNA TGTGCCAGCAGCTTACGCGGGGGGGCAGATACGCAGTATTTT. Protein sequence: CASSLRGGADTQYF. The variable domain in full, with the rest retrieved from reference TRBV5-4 and TRBJ2-3, is ETGVTQSPTHLIKTRGQQVTLRCSSQSGHNTVSWYQQALGQGPQFIFQYYREEENGRGNFPPRFSGLQFPNYSSELNVNALELDDSALYLCASSLRGGADTQYFGPGTRLTVL.

J is TRBJ2-1 and V is TRBV9; TRBD2 aligns across 8 bases. There are 14 residues in the CDR3. Trimming at V came to 2 bases and at J to 5 bases, leaving 3 bases not matched to a gene. The V gene's germline CDR1 is SGDLS and CDR2 YYNGEE. Written as DNA, the CDR3 is TGTGCCAGCAGCGTTAGCGGGACAAACAATGAGCAGTTCTTC. Translating it yields CASSVSGTNNEQFF.

The chain has TRBV10-3 and TRBJ1-2; D might be TRBD1 (5 bases). Per germline, CDR1 ENHRY and CDR2 SYGVKD. Trimming stripped 6 bases from V and 5 bases from J, with 10 bases between. The CDR3 spans 12 residues. CDR3 bases: TGTGCCATCAGGGGGGAGGGATATGGCTACACCTTC. Protein product: CAIRGEGYGYTF.

On this clone itself: Different DNA sequences within this sample yield the same CDR3. This chain links TRBV12-3 or TRBV12-4 with TRBJ1-1; D call uncertain. The CDR3 spans 13 residues. V was trimmed by 3 bases and J by 2 bases, leaving 7 bases between them. This chain's CDR3 is CASSLTGNTEAFF. The CDR3 bases are TGTGCCAGCAGTTTGACGGGTAACACTGAAGCTTTCTTT.